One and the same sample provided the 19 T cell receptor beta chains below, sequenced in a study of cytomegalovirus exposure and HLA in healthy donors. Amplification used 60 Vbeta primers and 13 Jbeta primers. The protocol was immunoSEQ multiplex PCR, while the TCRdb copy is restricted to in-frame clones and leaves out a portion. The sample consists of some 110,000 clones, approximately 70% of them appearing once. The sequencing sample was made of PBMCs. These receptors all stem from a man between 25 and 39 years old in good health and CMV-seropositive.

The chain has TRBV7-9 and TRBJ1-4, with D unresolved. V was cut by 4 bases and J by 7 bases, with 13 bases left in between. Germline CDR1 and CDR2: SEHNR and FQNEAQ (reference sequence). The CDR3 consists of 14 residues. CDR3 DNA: TGTGCCAGCAGCTCGACCCTAGACGGTGAAAAACTGTTTTTT. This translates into CASSSTLDGEKLFF.

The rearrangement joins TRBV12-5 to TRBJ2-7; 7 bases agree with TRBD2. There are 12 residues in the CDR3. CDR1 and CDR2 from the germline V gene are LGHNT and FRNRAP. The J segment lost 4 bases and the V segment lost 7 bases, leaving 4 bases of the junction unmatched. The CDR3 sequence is CASAVGGYEQYV. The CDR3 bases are TGTGCTAGTGCGGTGGGGGGGTACGAGCAGTACGTC.

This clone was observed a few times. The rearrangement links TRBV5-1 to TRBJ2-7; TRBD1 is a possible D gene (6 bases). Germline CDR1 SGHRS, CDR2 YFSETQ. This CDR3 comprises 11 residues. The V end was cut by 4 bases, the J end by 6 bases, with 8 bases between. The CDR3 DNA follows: TGCGCCAGCAGCCCAGGGGTCGAGCAGTACTTC. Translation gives CASSPGVEQYF.

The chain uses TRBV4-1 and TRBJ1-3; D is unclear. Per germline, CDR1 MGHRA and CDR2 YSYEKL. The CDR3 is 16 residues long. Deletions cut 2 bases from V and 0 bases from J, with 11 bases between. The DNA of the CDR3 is TGCGCCAGCAGCCAATCGGCGGTCGACTCTGGAAACACCATATATTTT. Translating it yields CASSQSAVDSGNTIYF.

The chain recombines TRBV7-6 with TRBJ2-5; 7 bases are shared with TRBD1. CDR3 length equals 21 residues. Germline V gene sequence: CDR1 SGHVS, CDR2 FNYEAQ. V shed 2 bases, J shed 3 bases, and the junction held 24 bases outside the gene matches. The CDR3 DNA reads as TGTGCCAGCAGCTTATTAAGAGAGACAGGGATCGCGTGGTTGGGAAAAGAGACCCAGTACTTC. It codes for CASSLLRETGIAWLGKETQYF.

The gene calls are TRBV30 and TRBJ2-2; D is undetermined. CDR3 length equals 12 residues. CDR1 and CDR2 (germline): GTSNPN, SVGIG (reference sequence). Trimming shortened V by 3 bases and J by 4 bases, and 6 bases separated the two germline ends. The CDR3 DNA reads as TGTGCCTGGAGACGTAGCACCGGGGAGCTGTTTTTT. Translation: CAWRRSTGELFF.

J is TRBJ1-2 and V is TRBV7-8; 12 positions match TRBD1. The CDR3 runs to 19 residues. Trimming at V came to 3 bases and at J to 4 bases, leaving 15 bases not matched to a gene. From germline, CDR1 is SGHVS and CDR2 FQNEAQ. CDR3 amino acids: CASSLTTGTGGHKSYGYTF. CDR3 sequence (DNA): TGTGCCAGCAGCTTGACAACCGGGACAGGGGGCCATAAGAGCTATGGCTACACCTTC.

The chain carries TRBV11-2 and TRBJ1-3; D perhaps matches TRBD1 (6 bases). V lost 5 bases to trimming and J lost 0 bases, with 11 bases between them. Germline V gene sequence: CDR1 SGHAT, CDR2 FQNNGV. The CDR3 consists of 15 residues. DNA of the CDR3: TGTGCCAGCAGCGTTGACAGGTTCTCTGGAAACACCATATATTTT. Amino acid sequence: CASSVDRFSGNTIYF.

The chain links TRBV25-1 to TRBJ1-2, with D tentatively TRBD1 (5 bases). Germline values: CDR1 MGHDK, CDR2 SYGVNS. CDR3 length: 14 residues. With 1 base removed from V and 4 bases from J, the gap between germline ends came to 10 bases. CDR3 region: CASSESARAYGYTF. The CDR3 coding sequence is TGTGCCAGCAGTGAATCCGCCAGGGCCTATGGCTACACCTTC.

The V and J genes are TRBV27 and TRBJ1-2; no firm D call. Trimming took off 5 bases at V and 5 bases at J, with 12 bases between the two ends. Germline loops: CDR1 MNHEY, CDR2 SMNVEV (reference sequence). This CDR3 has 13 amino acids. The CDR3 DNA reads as TGTGCCAGCAGTCCGAGGGTCATGTATGGCTACACCTTC. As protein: CASSPRVMYGYTF.

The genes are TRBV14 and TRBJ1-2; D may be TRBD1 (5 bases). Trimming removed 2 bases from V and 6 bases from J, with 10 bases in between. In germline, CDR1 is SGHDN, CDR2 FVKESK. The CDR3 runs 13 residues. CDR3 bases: TGTGCCAGCAGCCAAACATGGGGGGATGGCTACACCTTC. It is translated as CASSQTWGDGYTF. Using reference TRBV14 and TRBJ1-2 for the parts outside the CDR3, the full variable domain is EAGVTQFPSHSVIEKGQTVTLRCDPISGHDNLYWYRRVMGKEIKFLLHFVKESKQDESGMPNNRFLAERTGGTYSTLKVQPAELEDSGVYFCASSQTWGDGYTFGSGTRLTVV.

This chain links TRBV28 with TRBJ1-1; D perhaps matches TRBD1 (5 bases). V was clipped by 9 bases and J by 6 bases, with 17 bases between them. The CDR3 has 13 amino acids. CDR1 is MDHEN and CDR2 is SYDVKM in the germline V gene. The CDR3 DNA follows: TGTGCCAGTCGGGGGACTAGTTCGTCTGAAGCTTTCTTT. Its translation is CASRGTSSSEAFF.

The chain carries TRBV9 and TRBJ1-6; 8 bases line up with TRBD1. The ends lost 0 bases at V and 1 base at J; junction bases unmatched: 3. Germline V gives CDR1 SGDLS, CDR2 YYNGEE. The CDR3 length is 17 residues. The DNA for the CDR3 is TGTGCCAGCAGCGTAGGTCAGGGGGCGTCCTATAATTCACCCCTCCACTTT. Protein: CASSVGQGASYNSPLHF.

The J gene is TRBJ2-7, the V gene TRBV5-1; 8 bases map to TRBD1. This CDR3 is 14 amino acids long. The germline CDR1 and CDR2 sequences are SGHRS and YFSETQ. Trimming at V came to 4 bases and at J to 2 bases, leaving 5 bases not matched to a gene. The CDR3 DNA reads TGCGCCAGCAGCATAGACAGGGGTCCCTACGAGCAGTACTTC. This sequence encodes CASSIDRGPYEQYF.

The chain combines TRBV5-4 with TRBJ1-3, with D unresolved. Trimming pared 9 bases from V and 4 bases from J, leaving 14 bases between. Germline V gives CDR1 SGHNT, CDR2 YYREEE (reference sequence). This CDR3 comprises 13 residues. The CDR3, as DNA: TGTGCCACGGGCCCGGGGTGGGGAAACACCATATATTTT. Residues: CATGPGWGNTIYF.

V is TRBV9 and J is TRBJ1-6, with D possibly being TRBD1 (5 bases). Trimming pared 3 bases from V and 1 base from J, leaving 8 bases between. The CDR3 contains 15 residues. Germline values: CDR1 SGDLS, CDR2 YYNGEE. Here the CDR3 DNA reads TGTGCCAGCAGCGGACGACAGTCCTATAATTCACCCCTCCACTTT. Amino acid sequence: CASSGRQSYNSPLHF.

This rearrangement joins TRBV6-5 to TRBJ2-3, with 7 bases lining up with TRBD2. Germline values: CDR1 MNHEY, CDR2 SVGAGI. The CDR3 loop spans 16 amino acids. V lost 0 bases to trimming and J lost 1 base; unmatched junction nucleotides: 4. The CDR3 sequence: CASSYSSGTGTDTQYF. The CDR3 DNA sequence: TGTGCCAGCAGTTACTCCAGCGGGACCGGCACAGATACGCAGTATTTT.

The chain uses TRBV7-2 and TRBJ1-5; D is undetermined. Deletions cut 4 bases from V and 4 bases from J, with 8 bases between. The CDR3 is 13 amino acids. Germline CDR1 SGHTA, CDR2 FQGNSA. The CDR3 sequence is CASSSGLNQPQHF. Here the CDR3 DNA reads TGTGCCAGCAGCTCCGGTTTAAATCAGCCCCAGCATTTT.

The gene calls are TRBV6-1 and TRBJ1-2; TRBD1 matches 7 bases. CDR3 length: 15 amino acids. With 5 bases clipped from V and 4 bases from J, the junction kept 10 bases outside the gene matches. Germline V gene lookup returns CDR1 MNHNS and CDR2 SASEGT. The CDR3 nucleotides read TGTGCCAGCAGTACCCGAGACAGGGCTCCCTATGGCTACACCTTC. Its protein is CASSTRDRAPYGYTF.